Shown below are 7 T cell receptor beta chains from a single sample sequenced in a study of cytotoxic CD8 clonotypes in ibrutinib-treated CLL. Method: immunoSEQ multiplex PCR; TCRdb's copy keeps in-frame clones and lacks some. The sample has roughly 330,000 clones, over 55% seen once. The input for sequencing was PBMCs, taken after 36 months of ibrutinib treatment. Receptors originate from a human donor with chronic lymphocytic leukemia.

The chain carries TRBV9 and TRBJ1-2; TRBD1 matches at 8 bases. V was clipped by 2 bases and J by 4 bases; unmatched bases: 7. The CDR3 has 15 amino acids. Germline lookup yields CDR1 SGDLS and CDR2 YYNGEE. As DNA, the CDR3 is TGTGCCAGCAGCGTCGAGGACAGGGCCAGCTATGGCTACACCTTC. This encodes CASSVEDRASYGYTF.

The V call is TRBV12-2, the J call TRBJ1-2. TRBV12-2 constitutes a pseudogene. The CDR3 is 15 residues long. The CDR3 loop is CASRPGPSGGDGYTF. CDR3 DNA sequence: TGTGCAAGTCGCCCCGGTCCTTCCGGAGGAGATGGCTACACCTTC.

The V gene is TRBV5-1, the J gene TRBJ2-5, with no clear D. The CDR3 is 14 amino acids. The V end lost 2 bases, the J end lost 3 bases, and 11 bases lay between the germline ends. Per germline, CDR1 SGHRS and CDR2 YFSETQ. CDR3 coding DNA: TGCGCCAGCAGCTTCCGCCTTGGGAAAGAGACCCAGTACTTC. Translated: CASSFRLGKETQYF.

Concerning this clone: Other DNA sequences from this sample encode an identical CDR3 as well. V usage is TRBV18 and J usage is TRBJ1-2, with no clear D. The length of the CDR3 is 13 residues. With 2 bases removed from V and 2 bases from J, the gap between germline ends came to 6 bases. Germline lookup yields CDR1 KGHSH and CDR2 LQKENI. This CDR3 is CASSPGVNYGYTF. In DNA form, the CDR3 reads TGTGCCAGCTCACCAGGCGTGAACTATGGCTACACCTTC.

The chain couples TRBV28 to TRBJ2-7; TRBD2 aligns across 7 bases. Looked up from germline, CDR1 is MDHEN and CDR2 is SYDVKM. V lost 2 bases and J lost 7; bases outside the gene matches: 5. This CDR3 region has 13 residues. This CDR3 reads CASSLAGVREQYF. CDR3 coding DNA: TGTGCCAGCAGTTTAGCGGGAGTCCGTGAGCAGTACTTC.

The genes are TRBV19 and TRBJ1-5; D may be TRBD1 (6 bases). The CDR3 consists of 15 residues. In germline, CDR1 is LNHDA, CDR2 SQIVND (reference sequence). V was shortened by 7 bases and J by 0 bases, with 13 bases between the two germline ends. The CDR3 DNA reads TGTGCCAGTAAAGGGGGAGTATATAGCAATCAGCCCCAGCATTTT. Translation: CASKGGVYSNQPQHF.

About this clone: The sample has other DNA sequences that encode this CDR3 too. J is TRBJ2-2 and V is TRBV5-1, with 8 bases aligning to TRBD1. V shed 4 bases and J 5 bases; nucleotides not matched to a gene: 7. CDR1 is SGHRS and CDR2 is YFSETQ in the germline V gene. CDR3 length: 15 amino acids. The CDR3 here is CASSTDRGGTGELFF. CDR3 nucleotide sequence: TGCGCCAGCAGCACTGACAGGGGTGGGACCGGGGAGCTGTTTTTT.